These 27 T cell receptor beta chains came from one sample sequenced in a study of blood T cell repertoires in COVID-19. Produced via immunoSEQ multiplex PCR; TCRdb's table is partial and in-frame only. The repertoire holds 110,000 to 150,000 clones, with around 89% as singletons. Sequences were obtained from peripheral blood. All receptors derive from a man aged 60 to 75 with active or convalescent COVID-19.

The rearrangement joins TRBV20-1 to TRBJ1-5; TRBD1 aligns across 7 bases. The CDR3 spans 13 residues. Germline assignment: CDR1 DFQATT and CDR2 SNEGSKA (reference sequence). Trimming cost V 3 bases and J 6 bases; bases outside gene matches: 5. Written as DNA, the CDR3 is TGCAGTGCTAGTCCAGGGGGAGGTCAGCCCCAGCATTTT. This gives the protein CSASPGGGQPQHF.

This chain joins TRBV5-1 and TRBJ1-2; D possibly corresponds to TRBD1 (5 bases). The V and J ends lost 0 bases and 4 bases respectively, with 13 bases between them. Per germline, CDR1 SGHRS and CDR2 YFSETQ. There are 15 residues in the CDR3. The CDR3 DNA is TGCGCCAGCAGCTTGGCCGGCGGGGGTGGCTATGGCTACACCTTC. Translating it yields CASSLAGGGGYGYTF. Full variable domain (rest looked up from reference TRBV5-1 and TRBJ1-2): KAGVTQTPRYLIKTRGQQVTLSCSPISGHRSVSWYQQTPGQGLQFLFEYFSETQRNKGNFPGRFSGRQFSNSRSEMNVSTLELGDSALYLCASSLAGGGGYGYTFGSGTRLTVV.

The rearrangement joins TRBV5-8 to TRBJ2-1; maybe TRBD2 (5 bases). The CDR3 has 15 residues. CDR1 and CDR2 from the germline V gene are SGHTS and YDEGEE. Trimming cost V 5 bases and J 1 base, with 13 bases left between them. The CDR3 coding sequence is TGTGCCAGCAGTCGGGAAGGGTTGTCCTACAATGAGCAGTTCTTC. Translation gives CASSREGLSYNEQFF. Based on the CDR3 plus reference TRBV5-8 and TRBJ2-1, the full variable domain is EAGVTQSPTHLIKTRGQQATLRCSPISGHTSVYWYQQALGLGLQFLLWYDEGEERNRGNFPPRFSGRQFPNYSSELNVNALELEDSALYLCASSREGLSYNEQFFGPGTRLTVL.

CDR3 coding DNA: TGTGCCAGCAGCCTCAGACAGGGCTACGAGCAGTACTTC. Protein: CASSLRQGYEQYF. The chain employs TRBV6-6 and TRBJ2-7, with TRBD1 matching over 7 bases. Germline-derived CDR1 and CDR2 are MNHNY and SVGAGI (reference sequence). V lost 6 bases and J lost 3; bases outside the gene matches: 5. CDR3 size: 13 residues.

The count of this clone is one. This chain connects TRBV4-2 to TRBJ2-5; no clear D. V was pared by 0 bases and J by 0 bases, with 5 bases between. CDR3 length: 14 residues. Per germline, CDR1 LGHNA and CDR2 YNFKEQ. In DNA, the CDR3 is TGTGCCAGCAGCCAAGATCACAACCAAGAGACCCAGTACTTC. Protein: CASSQDHNQETQYF.

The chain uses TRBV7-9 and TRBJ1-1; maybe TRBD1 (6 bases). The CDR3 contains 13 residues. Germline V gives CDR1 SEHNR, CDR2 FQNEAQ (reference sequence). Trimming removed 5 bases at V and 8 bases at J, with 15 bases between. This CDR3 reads CASSGRPGQEAFF. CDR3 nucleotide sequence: TGTGCCAGCAGCGGCCGACCGGGACAAGAAGCTTTCTTT.

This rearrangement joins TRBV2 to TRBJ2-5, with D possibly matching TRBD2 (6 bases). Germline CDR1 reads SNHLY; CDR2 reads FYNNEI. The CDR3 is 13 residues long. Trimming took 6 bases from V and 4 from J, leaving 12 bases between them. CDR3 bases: TGTGCCAGCAGCCCTTTGGGGGGAGAGACCCAGTACTTC. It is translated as CASSPLGGETQYF.

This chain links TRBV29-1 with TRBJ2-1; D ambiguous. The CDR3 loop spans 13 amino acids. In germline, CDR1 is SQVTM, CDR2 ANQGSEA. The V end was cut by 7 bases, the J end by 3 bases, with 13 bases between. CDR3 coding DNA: TGCAGCGGCCGCACCGTAGTCTACAATGAGCAGTTCTTC. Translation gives CSGRTVVYNEQFF.

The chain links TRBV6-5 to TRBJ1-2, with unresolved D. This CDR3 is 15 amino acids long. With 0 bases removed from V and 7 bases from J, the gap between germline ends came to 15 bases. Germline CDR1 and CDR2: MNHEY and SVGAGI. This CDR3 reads CASSYSIGRPAGYTF. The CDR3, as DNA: TGTGCCAGCAGTTACTCGATCGGCAGGCCCGCTGGCTACACCTTC.

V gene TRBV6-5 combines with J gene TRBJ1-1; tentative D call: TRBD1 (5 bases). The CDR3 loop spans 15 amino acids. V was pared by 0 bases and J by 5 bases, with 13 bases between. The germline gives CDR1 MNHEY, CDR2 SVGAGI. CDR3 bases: TGTGCCAGCAGTTACTCGAACGGGGGAGGGACTGAAGCTTTCTTT. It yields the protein CASSYSNGGGTEAFF.

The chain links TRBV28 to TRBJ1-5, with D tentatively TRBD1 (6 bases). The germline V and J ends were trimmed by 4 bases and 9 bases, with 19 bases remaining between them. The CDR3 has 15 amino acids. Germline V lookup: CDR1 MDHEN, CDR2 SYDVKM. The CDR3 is CASSSHRVAWGPQHF. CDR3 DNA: TGTGCCAGCAGTTCCCACAGGGTGGCGTGGGGGCCCCAGCATTTT.

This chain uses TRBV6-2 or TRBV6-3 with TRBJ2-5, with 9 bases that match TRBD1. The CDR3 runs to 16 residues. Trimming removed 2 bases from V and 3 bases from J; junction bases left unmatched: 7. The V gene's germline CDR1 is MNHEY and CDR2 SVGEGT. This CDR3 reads CASSYTTGGIEETQYF. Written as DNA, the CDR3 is TGTGCCAGCAGTTACACGACAGGGGGGATTGAAGAGACCCAGTACTTC.

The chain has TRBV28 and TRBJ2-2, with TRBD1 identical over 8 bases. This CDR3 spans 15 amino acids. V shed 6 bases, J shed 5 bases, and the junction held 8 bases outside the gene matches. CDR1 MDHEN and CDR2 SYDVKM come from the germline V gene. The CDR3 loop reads CASRPRGRGTGELFF. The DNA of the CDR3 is TGTGCCAGCAGGCCCAGGGGGCGCGGGACCGGGGAGCTGTTTTTT.

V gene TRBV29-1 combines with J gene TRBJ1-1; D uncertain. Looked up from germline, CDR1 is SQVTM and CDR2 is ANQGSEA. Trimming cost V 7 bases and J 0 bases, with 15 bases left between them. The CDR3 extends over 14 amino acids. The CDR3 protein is CSASQAGLNTEAFF. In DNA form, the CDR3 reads TGCAGCGCCTCTCAGGCAGGTTTGAACACTGAAGCTTTCTTT.

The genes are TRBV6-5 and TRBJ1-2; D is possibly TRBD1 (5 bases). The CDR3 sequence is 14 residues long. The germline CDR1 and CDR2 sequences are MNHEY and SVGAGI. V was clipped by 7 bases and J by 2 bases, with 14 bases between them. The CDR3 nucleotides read TGTGCCAGCATAGGTCGCGGGGCGAACTATGGCTACACCTTC. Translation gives CASIGRGANYGYTF.

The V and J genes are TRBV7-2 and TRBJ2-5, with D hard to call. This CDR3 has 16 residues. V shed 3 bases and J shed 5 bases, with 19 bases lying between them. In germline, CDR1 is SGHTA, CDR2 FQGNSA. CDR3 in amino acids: CASSLGLIGSTETQYF. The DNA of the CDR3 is TGTGCCAGCAGCTTGGGCCTGATCGGCAGTACGGAGACCCAGTACTTC.

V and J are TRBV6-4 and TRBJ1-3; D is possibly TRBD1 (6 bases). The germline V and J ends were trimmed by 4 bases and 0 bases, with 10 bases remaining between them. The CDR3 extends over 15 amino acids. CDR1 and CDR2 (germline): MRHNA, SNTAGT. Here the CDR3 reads CASSVLRGSGNTIYF. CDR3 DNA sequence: TGTGCCAGCAGTGTTCTCAGGGGCTCTGGAAACACCATATATTTT.

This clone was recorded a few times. The CDR3 DNA is TGTGCCTGGCGGGAGAAGCGACTAGCGATCTACGAGCAGTACTTC. Residues: CAWREKRLAIYEQYF. The chain couples TRBV30 to TRBJ2-7; 8 bases are a match to TRBD2. CDR3 length: 15 amino acids. Losses at the gene ends were 5 bases for V and 3 bases for J; bases not matched to a gene: 12. Germline loops: CDR1 GTSNPN, CDR2 SVGIG (reference sequence).

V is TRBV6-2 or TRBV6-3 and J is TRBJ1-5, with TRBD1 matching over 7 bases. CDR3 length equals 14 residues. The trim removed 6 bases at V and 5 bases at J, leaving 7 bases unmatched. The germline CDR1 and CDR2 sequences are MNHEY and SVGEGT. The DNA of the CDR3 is TGTGCCAGCAGCCCTCAGACAGGGTATCAGCCCCAGCATTTT. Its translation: CASSPQTGYQPQHF.

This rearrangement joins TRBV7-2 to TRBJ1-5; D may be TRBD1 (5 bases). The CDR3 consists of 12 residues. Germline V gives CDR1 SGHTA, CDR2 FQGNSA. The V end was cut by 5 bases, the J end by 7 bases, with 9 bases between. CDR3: CASSSSGQPQHF. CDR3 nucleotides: TGTGCCAGCAGCAGTTCAGGGCAGCCCCAGCATTTT. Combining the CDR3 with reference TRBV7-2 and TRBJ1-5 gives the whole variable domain GAGVSQSPSNKVTEKGKDVELRCDPISGHTALYWYRQSLGQGLEFLIYFQGNSAPDKSGLPSDRFSAERTGGSVSTLTIQRTQQEDSAVYLCASSSSGQPQHFGDGTRLSIL.

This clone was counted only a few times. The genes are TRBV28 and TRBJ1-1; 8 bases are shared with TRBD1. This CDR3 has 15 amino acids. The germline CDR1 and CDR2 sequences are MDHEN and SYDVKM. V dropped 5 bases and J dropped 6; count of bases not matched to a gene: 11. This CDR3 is CASSAVSGRGPEAFF. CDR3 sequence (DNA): TGTGCCAGCAGTGCGGTGTCTGGCAGGGGGCCTGAAGCTTTCTTT.

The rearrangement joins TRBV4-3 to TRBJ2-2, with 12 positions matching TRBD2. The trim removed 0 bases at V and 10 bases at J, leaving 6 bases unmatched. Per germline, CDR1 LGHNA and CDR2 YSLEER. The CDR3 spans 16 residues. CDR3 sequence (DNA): TGCGCCAGCAGCCAAGAAGGACTAGCGGGAACAGAGGAGCTGTTTTTT. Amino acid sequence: CASSQEGLAGTEELFF.

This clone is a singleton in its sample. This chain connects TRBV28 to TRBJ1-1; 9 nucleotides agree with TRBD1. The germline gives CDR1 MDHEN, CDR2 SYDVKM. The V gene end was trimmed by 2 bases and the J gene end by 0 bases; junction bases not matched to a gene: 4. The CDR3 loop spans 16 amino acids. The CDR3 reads CASSLTGQGLNTEAFF. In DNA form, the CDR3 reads TGTGCCAGCAGTTTAACGGGACAGGGCTTGAACACTGAAGCTTTCTTT. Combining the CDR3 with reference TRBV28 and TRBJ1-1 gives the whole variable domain DVKVTQSSRYLVKRTGEKVFLECVQDMDHENMFWYRQDPGLGLRLIYFSYDVKMKEKGDIPEGYSVSREKKERFSLILESASTNQTSMYLCASSLTGQGLNTEAFFGQGTRLTVV.

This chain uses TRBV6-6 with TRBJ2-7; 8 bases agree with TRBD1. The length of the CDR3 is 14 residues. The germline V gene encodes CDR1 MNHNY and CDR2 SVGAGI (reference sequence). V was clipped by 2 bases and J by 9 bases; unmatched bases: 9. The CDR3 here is CASSYPGQALGQYF. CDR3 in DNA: TGTGCCAGCAGTTACCCGGGACAGGCTCTGGGGCAGTACTTC.

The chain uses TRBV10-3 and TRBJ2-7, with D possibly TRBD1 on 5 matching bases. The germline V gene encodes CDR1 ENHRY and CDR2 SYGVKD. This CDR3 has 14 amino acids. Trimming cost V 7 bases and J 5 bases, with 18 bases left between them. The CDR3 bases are TGTGCCATCAAGGCAGGGATCGCCTCAGACGAGCAGTACTTC. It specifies CAIKAGIASDEQYF.

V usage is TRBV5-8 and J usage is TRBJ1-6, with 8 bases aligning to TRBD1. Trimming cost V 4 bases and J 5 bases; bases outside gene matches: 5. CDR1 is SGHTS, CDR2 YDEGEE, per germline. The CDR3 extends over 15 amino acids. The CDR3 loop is CASSGMTGDNSPLHF. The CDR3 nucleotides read TGTGCCAGCAGCGGGATGACAGGGGATAATTCACCCCTCCACTTT. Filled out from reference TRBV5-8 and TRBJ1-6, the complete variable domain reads EAGVTQSPTHLIKTRGQQATLRCSPISGHTSVYWYQQALGLGLQFLLWYDEGEERNRGNFPPRFSGRQFPNYSSELNVNALELEDSALYLCASSGMTGDNSPLHFGNGTRLTVT.

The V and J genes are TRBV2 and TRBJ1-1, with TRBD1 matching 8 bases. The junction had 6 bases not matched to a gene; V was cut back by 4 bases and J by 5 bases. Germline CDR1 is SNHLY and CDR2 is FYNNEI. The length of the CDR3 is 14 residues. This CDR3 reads CASSGQGLATEAFF. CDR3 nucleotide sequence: TGTGCCAGCAGTGGACAGGGGCTCGCAACTGAAGCTTTCTTT.